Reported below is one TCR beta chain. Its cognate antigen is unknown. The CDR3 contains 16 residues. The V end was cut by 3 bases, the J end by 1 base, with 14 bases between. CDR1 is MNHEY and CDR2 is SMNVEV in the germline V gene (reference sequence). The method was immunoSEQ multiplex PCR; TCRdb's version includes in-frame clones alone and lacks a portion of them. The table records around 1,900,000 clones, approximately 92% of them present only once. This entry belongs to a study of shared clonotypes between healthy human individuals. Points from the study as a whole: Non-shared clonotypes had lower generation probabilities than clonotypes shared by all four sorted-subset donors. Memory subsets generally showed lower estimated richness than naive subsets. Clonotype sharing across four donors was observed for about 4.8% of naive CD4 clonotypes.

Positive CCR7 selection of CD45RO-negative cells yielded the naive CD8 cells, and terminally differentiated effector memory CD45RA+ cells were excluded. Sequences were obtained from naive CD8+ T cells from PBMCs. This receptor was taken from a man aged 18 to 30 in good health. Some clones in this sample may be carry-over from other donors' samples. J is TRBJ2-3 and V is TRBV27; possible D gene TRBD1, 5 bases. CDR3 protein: CASSLVRVSGTDTQYF. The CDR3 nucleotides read TGTGCCAGCAGTTTGGTCAGGGTCAGTGGCACAGATACGCAGTATTTT.